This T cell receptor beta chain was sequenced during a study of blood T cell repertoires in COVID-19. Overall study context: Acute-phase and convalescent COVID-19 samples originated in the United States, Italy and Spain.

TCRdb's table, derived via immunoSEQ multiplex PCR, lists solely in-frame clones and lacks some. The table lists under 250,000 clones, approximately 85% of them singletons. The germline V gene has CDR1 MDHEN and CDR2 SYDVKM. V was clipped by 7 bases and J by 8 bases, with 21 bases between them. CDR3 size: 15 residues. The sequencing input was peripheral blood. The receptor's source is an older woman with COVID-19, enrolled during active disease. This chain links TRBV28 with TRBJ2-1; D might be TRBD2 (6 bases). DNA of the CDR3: TGTGCCAGCACGACCGGGGGACCTAGGTCGTATGAGCAGTTCTTC. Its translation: CASTTGGPRSYEQFF. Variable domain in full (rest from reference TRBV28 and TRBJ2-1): DVKVTQSSRYLVKRTGEKVFLECVQDMDHENMFWYRQDPGLGLRLIYFSYDVKMKEKGDIPEGYSVSREKKERFSLILESASTNQTSMYLCASTTGGPRSYEQFFGPGTRLTVL.